Listed here are 15 T cell receptor beta chains from one sample, sequenced in a study of control samples from healthy donors and cancer patients. Generated by immunoSEQ multiplex PCR, the TCRdb table keeps only in-frame clones and is missing some. The sample holds about 130,000 clones, around nine tenths seen once. The sample consisted of blood. The receptors here all came from a man between 45 and 60 years old in good health.

This chain joins TRBV30 and TRBJ1-6; the D is unclear. The CDR3 sequence is 14 residues long. Germline CDR1 GTSNPN, CDR2 SVGIG (reference sequence). V gave up 0 bases and J gave up 7 bases, with 10 bases separating them. CDR3 in amino acids: CAWSVERANSPLHF. The CDR3 region has the DNA TGTGCCTGGAGTGTAGAAAGGGCGAATTCACCCCTCCACTTT.

The CDR3 sequence: CATSEDVISTDTQYF. CDR3 DNA sequence: TGTGCCACCAGCGAGGACGTTATCAGCACAGATACGCAGTATTTT. The chain joins TRBV15 to TRBJ2-3, with no clear D. Looked up from germline, CDR1 is LNHNV and CDR2 is YYDKDF (reference sequence). The ends were cut back, 5 bases at V and 0 bases at J, with 12 bases in the middle. The CDR3 totals 15 residues. Using reference TRBV15 and TRBJ2-3 for the parts outside the CDR3, the full variable domain is DAMVIQNPRYQVTQFGKPVTLSCSQTLNHNVMYWYQQKSSQAPKLLFHYYDKDFNNEADTPDNFQSRRPNTSFCFLDIRSPGLGDTAMYLCATSEDVISTDTQYFGPGTRLTVL.

V usage is TRBV7-9 and J usage is TRBJ2-5; 11 bases match TRBD1. The germline CDR1 and CDR2 sequences are SEHNR and FQNEAQ (reference sequence). V shed 5 bases and J 3 bases; nucleotides not matched to a gene: 5. CDR3 length: 15 amino acids. CDR3 in amino acids: CASSAPGQGEETQYF. The CDR3 nucleotides read TGTGCCAGCAGCGCCCCGGGACAGGGGGAAGAGACCCAGTACTTC.

The chain combines TRBV3-1 (or the pseudogene TRBV3-2) with TRBJ1-1; 7 bases align to TRBD1. The CDR3 is 13 amino acids. With V trimmed by 6 bases and J by 4 bases, 5 bases remained unmatched. Germline V lookup: CDR1 LGHDT, CDR2 YNNKEL (reference sequence). The CDR3 protein is CASSNRGGTEAFF. CDR3 DNA sequence: TGTGCCAGCAGTAACAGGGGAGGCACTGAAGCTTTCTTT.

The rearrangement links TRBV6-5 to TRBJ2-7; D is perhaps TRBD2 (7 bases). The CDR3 runs to 15 residues. V dropped 6 bases and J dropped 7 bases, with 22 bases sitting between them. CDR1 and CDR2 from the germline V gene are MNHEY and SVGAGI. CDR3: CASSPLGGARDEQYF. CDR3 nucleotides: TGTGCCAGCAGCCCCCTGGGGGGGGCTAGAGATGAGCAGTACTTC.

The chain couples TRBV9 to TRBJ2-1; 13 bases match TRBD2. V trimming: 0 bases; J trimming: 9 bases; junction bases outside the gene matches: 6. The CDR3 loop spans 16 amino acids. Germline CDR1 is SGDLS and CDR2 is YYNGEE. The chain's CDR3 is CASSVGLLAGGREQFF. The DNA of the CDR3 is TGTGCCAGCAGCGTAGGTCTACTAGCGGGGGGGCGTGAGCAGTTCTTC.

The chain employs TRBV18 and TRBJ1-5; TRBD1 is a possible D gene (6 bases). CDR3 length: 15 residues. Per the germline V gene, CDR1 is KGHSH and CDR2 is LQKENI. V dropped 2 bases and J dropped 4 bases, with 12 bases sitting between them. The CDR3 nucleotides read TGTGCCAGCTCACCATGGCAGGGGAGTAATCAGCCCCAGCATTTT. It translates to CASSPWQGSNQPQHF.

The chain joins TRBV2 to TRBJ2-7, with D perhaps matching TRBD1 (6 bases). V was shortened by 2 bases and J by 5 bases, with 13 bases between the two germline ends. The germline V gene has CDR1 SNHLY and CDR2 FYNNEI. The CDR3 is made up of 14 amino acids. CDR3 bases: TGTGCCAGCAGTGAACGGCAGGGGATGGACGAGCAGTACTTC. Translating gives CASSERQGMDEQYF.

The rearrangement joins TRBV7-3 to TRBJ1-1; D unresolved. Trimming pared 5 bases from V and 9 bases from J, leaving 13 bases between. The germline V gene has CDR1 SGHTA and CDR2 FQGTGA. The CDR3 consists of 12 residues. Here the CDR3 DNA reads TGTGCCAGCAGCCAGGCAGGAGGAAAAGCTTTCTTT. Translating it yields CASSQAGGKAFF. Looking up the rest from reference TRBV7-3 and TRBJ1-1 gives the full variable domain: GAGVSQTPSNKVTEKGKYVELRCDPISGHTALYWYRQSLGQGPEFLIYFQGTGAADDSGLPNDRFFAVRPEGSVSTLKIQRTERGDSAVYLCASSQAGGKAFFGQGTRLTVV.

J is TRBJ2-7 and V is TRBV11-3; TRBD2 might be the D (6 bases). The CDR3 is 14 amino acids. From germline, CDR1 is SGHNT and CDR2 YENEEA. V was clipped by 5 bases and J by 6 bases, with 17 bases between them. The CDR3 nucleotides read TGTGCCAGCAGCCACGTCGATCCCGGGGGCGAGCAGTACTTC. It specifies CASSHVDPGGEQYF.

The chain recombines TRBV6-5 with TRBJ2-7; D unclear. CDR3 length equals 13 residues. The V gene lost 6 bases and the J gene lost 5 bases, with 14 bases spanning the gap. Per germline, CDR1 MNHEY and CDR2 SVGAGI. CDR3 protein: CASSLQPTHEQYF. The CDR3 nucleotides read TGTGCCAGCAGCCTTCAGCCTACCCACGAGCAGTACTTC.

The rearrangement uses TRBV6-6 and TRBJ2-5; TRBD1 might be the D (6 bases). This CDR3 contains 16 residues. CDR1 and CDR2 (germline): MNHNY, SVGAGI (reference sequence). Trimming took 0 bases from V and 3 from J, leaving 14 bases between them. CDR3: CASSYSIQGNEETQYF. The CDR3 DNA reads TGTGCCAGCAGTTACTCGATACAGGGAAACGAAGAGACCCAGTACTTC.

The chain couples TRBV2 to TRBJ1-4, with D perhaps matching TRBD1 (5 bases). This CDR3 comprises 13 residues. Trimming took off 6 bases at V and 3 bases at J, with 8 bases between the two ends. Germline loops: CDR1 SNHLY, CDR2 FYNNEI. The DNA for the CDR3 is TGTGCCAGCAGAAACAGGCCTAATGAAAAACTGTTTTTT. It codes for CASRNRPNEKLFF. The full variable domain, in which reference TRBV2 and TRBJ1-4 provide the parts outside the CDR3, is EPEVTQTPSHQVTQMGQEVILRCVPISNHLYFYWYRQILGQKVEFLVSFYNNEISEKSEIFDDQFSVERPDGSNFTLKIRSTKLEDSAMYFCASRNRPNEKLFFGSGTQLSVL.

As regards this clone: Additional DNA sequences in this sample encode the identical CDR3. The chain uses TRBV7-3 and TRBJ2-2, with 12 bases matching TRBD2. Trimming removed 4 bases from V and 4 bases from J; junction bases left unmatched: 4. This CDR3 is built from 16 residues. Germline V gene sequence: CDR1 SGHTA, CDR2 FQGTGA. CDR3 sequence (DNA): TGTGCCAGCAGCTCTAGCGGGGGGGCGAGCACCGGGGAGCTGTTTTTT. As protein: CASSSSGGASTGELFF.

The rearrangement uses TRBV19 and TRBJ1-3, with 8 bases identical to TRBD1. There are 16 residues in the CDR3. With 2 bases clipped from V and 0 bases from J, the junction kept 3 bases outside the gene matches. The germline V gene has CDR1 LNHDA and CDR2 SQIVND (reference sequence). The CDR3 nucleotides are TGTGCCAGTAGTATATTGGGACAGGTCTCTGGAAACACCATATATTTT. It yields the protein CASSILGQVSGNTIYF. Together with reference TRBV19 and TRBJ1-3, the CDR3 gives the full variable domain: DGGITQSPKYLFRKEGQNVTLSCEQNLNHDAMYWYRQDPGQGLRLIYYSQIVNDFQKGDIAEGYSVSREKKESFPLTVTSAQKNPTAFYLCASSILGQVSGNTIYFGEGSWLTVV.